The clone carrying this TCR beta chain was recorded a few times. Germline trimming cut 0 bases from V and 4 bases from J; bases unmatched to any gene: 3. The CDR3 extends over 15 amino acids. Germline CDR1 reads SGHAT; CDR2 reads FQNNGV. These data are taken from a study of blood T cell repertoires in COVID-19. About the research overall: The origin of the acute and convalescent COVID-19 samples was the United States, Italy and Spain.

Authors' processing steps: Amplification of reference gene primers provided the estimated nucleated cell counts. Generated by immunoSEQ multiplex PCR, the TCRdb table keeps only in-frame clones and is missing some. Clone size and the V and J calls come from that table; the DNA yielded D and trimming. The sample holds about 440,000 clones, approximately 90% seen once. Material for sequencing was peripheral blood. The gene calls are TRBV11-2 and TRBJ1-1; 9 positions match TRBD1. The sequence came from a woman aged 25-40 years with acute or convalescent COVID-19. CDR3 sequence reads: CASSLDAGQGTEAFF. CDR3 DNA sequence: TGTGCCAGCAGCTTAGACGCGGGACAGGGCACTGAAGCTTTCTTT.